These 24 T cell receptor beta chains came from one sample sequenced in a study of blood T cell repertoires in COVID-19. The protocol was immunoSEQ multiplex PCR, while the TCRdb copy is restricted to in-frame clones and leaves out a portion. The sample has 220,000 or so clones; 84% are singletons. Sequences were obtained from PBMCs or T cells enriched from blood (not recorded which). Source of these receptors: a woman aged 40 to 49 who had recovered from COVID-19.

The chain joins TRBV7-3 to TRBJ2-1; 7 bases are a match to TRBD2. The CDR3 is made up of 16 amino acids. The germline V gene has CDR1 SGHTA and CDR2 FQGTGA. Unmatched junction bases numbered 8, after V lost 6 bases and J lost 0 bases. The CDR3 DNA reads TGTGCCAGCAGTCCCCAGGGCGGGAGCTCCTACAATGAGCAGTTCTTC. Its protein product is CASSPQGGSSYNEQFF. Based on the CDR3 plus reference TRBV7-3 and TRBJ2-1, the full variable domain is GAGVSQTPSNKVTEKGKYVELRCDPISGHTALYWYRQSLGQGPEFLIYFQGTGAADDSGLPNDRFFAVRPEGSVSTLKIQRTERGDSAVYLCASSPQGGSSYNEQFFGPGTRLTVL.

The V and J genes are TRBV4-1 and TRBJ2-7, with TRBD1 matching over 10 bases. CDR1 and CDR2 (germline): MGHRA, YSYEKL. V lost 5 bases to trimming and J lost 2 bases; unmatched junction nucleotides: 6. CDR3 length: 15 amino acids. The CDR3 DNA is TGCGCCAGCAGCTCTCCCGGGACAGGGGCCTACGAGCAGTACTTC. This gives the protein CASSSPGTGAYEQYF.

The chain couples TRBV27 to TRBJ1-5; 7 bases align to TRBD1. The CDR3 consists of 14 residues. Germline assignment: CDR1 MNHEY and CDR2 SMNVEV (reference sequence). V shed 4 bases and J 7 bases; nucleotides not matched to a gene: 7. This chain's CDR3 is CASSSTGAGQPQHF. The CDR3 DNA sequence: TGTGCCAGCAGTTCTACAGGGGCCGGGCAGCCCCAGCATTTT.

CDR3: CASSYPDRGTLSGANVLTF. CDR3 nucleotides: TGTGCCAGCAGCTACCCCGACAGGGGAACCCTCTCTGGGGCCAACGTCCTGACTTTC. The rearrangement uses TRBV7-9 and TRBJ2-6, with TRBD1 identical over 8 bases. After removal of 4 bases from V and 0 bases from J, the junction contained 11 bases not matched to a gene. CDR3 size: 19 residues. The germline V gene has CDR1 SEHNR and CDR2 FQNEAQ (reference sequence).

J is TRBJ2-2 and V is TRBV4-2; 12 bases align to TRBD2. Per the germline V gene, CDR1 is LGHNA and CDR2 is YNFKEQ. The CDR3 has 17 amino acids. V trimming: 1 base; J trimming: 4 bases; junction bases outside the gene matches: 4. CDR3 in DNA: TGTGCCAGCAGCCAAGGACTAGCGGGAGCTGTCACCGGGGAGCTGTTTTTT. Its translation: CASSQGLAGAVTGELFF.

The chain has TRBV30 and TRBJ2-5, with 8 positions matching TRBD2. Germline CDR1 and CDR2: GTSNPN and SVGIG (reference sequence). J lost 5 bases, V lost 2 bases, and 16 bases had no gene match. CDR3 length: 17 residues. In DNA form, the CDR3 reads TGTGCCTGGAGTTTTGAGGTGTTAAGCGGGAGTCTCGAGACCCAGTACTTC. This sequence encodes CAWSFEVLSGSLETQYF.

The V call is TRBV4-2, the J call TRBJ2-3; 7 nucleotides line up with TRBD2. The germline CDR1 and CDR2 sequences are LGHNA and YNFKEQ. This CDR3 contains 16 residues. The V gene end was trimmed by 4 bases and the J gene end by 2 bases; junction bases not matched to a gene: 9. As DNA, the CDR3 is TGTGCCAGCAGCCCCCGGACTAGTAGGGACACAGATACGCAGTATTTT. This translates into CASSPRTSRDTDTQYF.

This rearrangement joins TRBV6-4 to TRBJ2-7, with D perhaps TRBD2 (5 bases). Trimming shortened V by 6 bases and J by 4 bases, and 16 bases separated the two germline ends. The V gene's germline CDR1 is MRHNA and CDR2 SNTAGT. The CDR3 has 14 amino acids. For the CDR3, the DNA is TGTGCCAGCAGATCGTTAGCGCACATTTACGAGCAGTACGTC. Translated, it gives CASRSLAHIYEQYV.

The CDR3 is CASSQVFATGWADEKLFF. In DNA, the CDR3 is TGTGCCAGCAGCCAAGTATTCGCAACAGGGTGGGCGGATGAAAAACTGTTTTTT. The chain employs TRBV4-2 and TRBJ1-4, with D possibly matching TRBD1 (6 bases). V was pared by 1 base and J by 6 bases, with 21 bases between. Germline V gene lookup returns CDR1 LGHNA and CDR2 YNFKEQ. This CDR3 is built from 18 residues.

Concerning this clone itself: The sample holds other DNA sequences that translate to the same CDR3. The CDR3 loop is CASSPRQGANTEAFF. DNA of the CDR3: TGTGCCAGCTCACCCCGACAGGGGGCGAACACTGAAGCTTTCTTT. The rearrangement uses TRBV18 and TRBJ1-1, with 10 bases matching TRBD1. The CDR3 has 15 residues. V gave up 3 bases and J gave up 1 base; unmatched junction bases: 2. Germline V gene lookup returns CDR1 KGHSH and CDR2 LQKENI. Based on the CDR3 plus reference TRBV18 and TRBJ1-1, the full variable domain is NAGVMQNPRHLVRRRGQEARLRCSPMKGHSHVYWYRQLPEEGLKFMVYLQKENIIDESGMPKERFSAEFPKEGPSILRIQQVVRGDSAAYFCASSPRQGANTEAFFGQGTRLTVV.

The gene calls are TRBV28 and TRBJ2-2; tentative D call: TRBD1 (5 bases). V dropped 8 bases and J dropped 8 bases, with 15 bases sitting between them. The CDR3 totals 13 residues. Germline V gene lookup returns CDR1 MDHEN and CDR2 SYDVKM. CDR3 sequence reads: CASVRGAAGELFF. The CDR3 DNA reads TGTGCCAGCGTAAGGGGTGCGGCAGGGGAGCTGTTTTTT.

The J gene is TRBJ1-2, the V gene TRBV7-2; 7 nucleotides agree with TRBD1. There are 14 residues in the CDR3. Per the germline V gene, CDR1 is SGHTA and CDR2 is FQGNSA. V was pared by 1 base and J by 7 bases, with 6 bases of the junction left unmatched. This chain's CDR3 is CASSLGRQGSGYTF. The CDR3 bases are TGTGCCAGCAGCTTAGGAAGACAGGGATCTGGCTACACCTTC. Full variable domain (remainder filled in from reference TRBV7-2 and TRBJ1-2): GAGVSQSPSNKVTEKGKDVELRCDPISGHTALYWYRQSLGQGLEFLIYFQGNSAPDKSGLPSDRFSAERTGGSVSTLTIQRTQQEDSAVYLCASSLGRQGSGYTFGSGTRLTVV.

The J gene is TRBJ2-7, the V gene TRBV5-6, with unresolved D. CDR3 length: 16 amino acids. Germline V gene sequence: CDR1 SGHDT, CDR2 YYEEEE. V dropped 4 bases and J dropped 1 base, with 18 bases sitting between them. The CDR3 sequence: CASSPRASYWSYEQYV. The CDR3, as DNA: TGTGCCAGCAGCCCCCGCGCCTCCTACTGGTCCTACGAGCAGTACGTC.

A single count supports this clone. The chain couples TRBV28 to TRBJ1-5; D call uncertain. The V and J ends lost 4 bases and 4 bases respectively, with 14 bases between them. Germline CDR1 and CDR2: MDHEN and SYDVKM. The CDR3 length is 15 residues. As DNA, the CDR3 is TGTGCCAGCAGTTATGCGTTTGCGGGTAATCAGCCCCAGCATTTT. Its translation: CASSYAFAGNQPQHF.

A single count supports this clone. J is TRBJ2-1 and V is TRBV28; 10 bases match TRBD2. The V and J ends lost 6 bases and 7 bases, in that order; junction bases with no gene match: 12. Per germline, CDR1 MDHEN and CDR2 SYDVKM. This CDR3 is 16 amino acids long. The chain's CDR3 is CASSPPGLALSNEQFF. CDR3 sequence (DNA): TGTGCCAGCAGCCCTCCGGGACTAGCGTTGAGTAATGAGCAGTTCTTC.

The V and J genes are TRBV30 and TRBJ2-4, with 9 bases lining up with TRBD1. V trimming: 5 bases; J trimming: 0 bases; junction bases outside the gene matches: 11. CDR1 is GTSNPN, CDR2 SVGIG, per germline (reference sequence). This CDR3 spans 17 amino acids. The CDR3 sequence is CAWAPGQGGLAKNIQYF. DNA of the CDR3: TGTGCCTGGGCACCGGGACAGGGCGGACTAGCCAAAAACATTCAGTACTTC. The full variable domain, in which reference TRBV30 and TRBJ2-4 provide the parts outside the CDR3, is SQTIHQWPATLVQPVGSPLSLECTVEGTSNPNLYWYRQAAGRGLQLLFYSVGIGQISSEVPQNLSASRPQDRQFILSSKKLLLSDSGFYLCAWAPGQGGLAKNIQYFGAGTRLSVL.

V is TRBV19 and J is TRBJ1-2; possibly TRBD1 for D (5 bases). The germline CDR1 and CDR2 sequences are LNHDA and SQIVND (reference sequence). Trimming stripped 11 bases from V and 4 bases from J, with 11 bases between. This CDR3 is 11 amino acids long. The CDR3 DNA is TGTGCCGGGTCGGACATCTATGGCTACACCTTC. It specifies CAGSDIYGYTF.

The chain is built from TRBV5-1 and TRBJ2-2, with 10 bases fitting TRBD1. Germline CDR1 SGHRS, CDR2 YFSETQ. With V trimmed by 2 bases and J by 4 bases, 5 bases remained unmatched. The CDR3 has 16 residues. The chain's CDR3 is CASSLVGQGFTGELFF. The CDR3, as DNA: TGCGCCAGCAGCTTAGTGGGACAGGGGTTCACCGGGGAGCTGTTTTTT.

The V and J genes are TRBV4-1 and TRBJ2-5; 10 nucleotides line up with TRBD2. The germline V gene has CDR1 MGHRA and CDR2 YSYEKL. The ends lost 0 bases at V and 4 bases at J; junction bases unmatched: 17. The CDR3 runs to 20 residues. CDR3 in amino acids: CASSQDQKREGRKRSETQYF. CDR3 bases: TGCGCCAGCAGCCAAGATCAGAAGCGGGAGGGCCGCAAGAGGTCAGAGACCCAGTACTTC.

This chain connects TRBV12-5 to TRBJ1-1; 12 bases map to TRBD1. V trimming: 2 bases; J trimming: 1 base; junction bases outside the gene matches: 8. The CDR3 is 18 amino acids. Germline CDR1 reads LGHNT; CDR2 reads FRNRAP. The CDR3 DNA sequence: TGTGCTAGTGGTTTGATTACCGGGACAGGGGGCTCGAACACTGAAGCTTTCTTT. Protein sequence: CASGLITGTGGSNTEAFF.

The chain joins TRBV19 to TRBJ1-2; maybe TRBD1 (5 bases). V was clipped by 3 bases and J by 3 bases, with 17 bases between them. The V gene's germline CDR1 is LNHDA and CDR2 SQIVND (reference sequence). This CDR3 contains 16 residues. The CDR3 loop reads CASSIEEGVPYYGYTF. In nucleotides, the CDR3 is TGTGCCAGTAGTATCGAAGAAGGGGTCCCGTACTATGGCTACACCTTC.

The chain links TRBV30 to TRBJ1-5; 8 bases are shared with TRBD1. The CDR3 has 15 residues. Germline trimming cut 1 base from V and 4 bases from J; bases unmatched to any gene: 6. The germline CDR1 and CDR2 sequences are GTSNPN and SVGIG (reference sequence). The CDR3: CAWSGPRTGNQPQHF. The CDR3 DNA reads TGTGCCTGGAGTGGACCGAGGACAGGGAATCAGCCCCAGCATTTT.

The chain is built from TRBV9 and TRBJ2-2, with 15 nucleotides matching TRBD2. The CDR3 spans 19 residues. Per the germline V gene, CDR1 is SGDLS and CDR2 is YYNGEE. Trimming removed 4 bases from V and 3 bases from J; junction bases left unmatched: 10. CDR3 bases: TGTGCCAGCAGCCGCGGACTAGCGGGAGGGCCGGGGTACACCGGGGAGCTGTTTTTT. It specifies CASSRGLAGGPGYTGELFF.

The J gene is TRBJ2-7, the V gene TRBV4-1; TRBD2 matches at 7 bases. With 1 base clipped from V and 3 bases from J, the junction kept 18 bases outside the gene matches. CDR1 is MGHRA, CDR2 YSYEKL, per germline. The CDR3 runs to 19 residues. The CDR3 loop reads CASSQGGKSGEGAFYEQYV. DNA for the CDR3: TGCGCCAGCAGCCAAGGGGGGAAGTCGGGGGAGGGTGCTTTCTACGAGCAGTACGTC.